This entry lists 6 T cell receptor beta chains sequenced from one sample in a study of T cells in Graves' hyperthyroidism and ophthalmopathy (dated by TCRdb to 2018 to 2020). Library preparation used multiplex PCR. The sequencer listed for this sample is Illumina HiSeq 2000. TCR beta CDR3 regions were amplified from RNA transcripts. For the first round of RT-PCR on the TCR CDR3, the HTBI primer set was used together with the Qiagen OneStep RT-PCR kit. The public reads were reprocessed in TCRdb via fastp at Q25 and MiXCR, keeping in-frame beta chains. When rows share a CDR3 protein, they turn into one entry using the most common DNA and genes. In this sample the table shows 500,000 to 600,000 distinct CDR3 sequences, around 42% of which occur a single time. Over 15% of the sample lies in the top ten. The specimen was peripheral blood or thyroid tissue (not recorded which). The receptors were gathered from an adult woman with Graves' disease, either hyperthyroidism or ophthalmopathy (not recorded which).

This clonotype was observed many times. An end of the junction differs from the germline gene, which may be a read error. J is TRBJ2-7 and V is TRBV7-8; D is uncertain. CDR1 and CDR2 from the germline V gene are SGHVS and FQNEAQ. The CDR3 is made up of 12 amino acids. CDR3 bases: TGTGCCAGCAGCTTAAGATCGGCGGTACAAGCCTTC. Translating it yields CASSLRSAVQAF.

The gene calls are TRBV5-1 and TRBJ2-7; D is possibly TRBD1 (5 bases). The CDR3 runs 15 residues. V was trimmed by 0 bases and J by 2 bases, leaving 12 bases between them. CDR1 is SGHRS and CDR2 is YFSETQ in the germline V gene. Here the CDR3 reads CASSLASQGPYEQYF. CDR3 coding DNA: TGCGCCAGCAGCTTGGCCAGTCAGGGCCCCTACGAGCAGTACTTC.

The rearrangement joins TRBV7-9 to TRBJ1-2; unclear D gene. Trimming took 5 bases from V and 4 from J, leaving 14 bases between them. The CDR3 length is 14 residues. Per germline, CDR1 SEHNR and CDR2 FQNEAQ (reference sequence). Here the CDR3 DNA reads TGTGCCAGCAGCCCCCCCGGGGAGTCCTATGGCTACACCTTC. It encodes CASSPPGESYGYTF. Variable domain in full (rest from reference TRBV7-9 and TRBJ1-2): DTGVSQNPRHKITKRGQNVTFRCDPISEHNRLYWYRQTLGQGPEFLTYFQNEAQLEKSRLLSDRFSAERPKGSFSTLEIQRTEQGDSAMYLCASSPPGESYGYTFGSGTRLTVV.

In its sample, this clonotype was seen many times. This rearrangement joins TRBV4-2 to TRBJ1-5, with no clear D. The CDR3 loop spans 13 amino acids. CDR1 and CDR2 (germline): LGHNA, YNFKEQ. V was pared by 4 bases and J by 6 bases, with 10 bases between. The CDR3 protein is CASSLNPSQPQHF. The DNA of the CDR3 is TGTGCCAGCAGCCTTAATCCGAGTCAGCCCCAGCATTTT.

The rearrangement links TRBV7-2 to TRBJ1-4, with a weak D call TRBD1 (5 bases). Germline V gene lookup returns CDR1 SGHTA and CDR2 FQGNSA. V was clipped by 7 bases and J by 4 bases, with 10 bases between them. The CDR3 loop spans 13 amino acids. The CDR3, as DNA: TGTGCCAGCACCCGGGACGGTAATGAAAAACTGTTTTTT. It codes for CASTRDGNEKLFF. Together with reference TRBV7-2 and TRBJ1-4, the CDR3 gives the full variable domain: GAGVSQSPSNKVTEKGKDVELRCDPISGHTALYWYRQSLGQGLEFLIYFQGNSAPDKSGLPSDRFSAERTGGSVSTLTIQRTQQEDSAVYLCASTRDGNEKLFFGSGTQLSVL.

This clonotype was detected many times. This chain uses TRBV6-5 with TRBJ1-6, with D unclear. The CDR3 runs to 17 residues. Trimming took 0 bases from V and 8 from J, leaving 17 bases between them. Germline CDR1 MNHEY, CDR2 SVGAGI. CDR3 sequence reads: CASSYSIELSRDSPLHF. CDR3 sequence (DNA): TGTGCCAGCAGTTACTCGATAGAGCTAAGCCGGGATTCACCCCTCCACTTT.